This T cell receptor beta chain was sequenced in a study of blood T cell repertoires in COVID-19. At the level of the study: The United States, Italy and Spain were the sources of the acute and convalescent COVID-19 samples. T cells, B-cell-depleted T cells, or PBMCs provided the cDNA or gDNA that served as material.

CDR1 is SGHAT and CDR2 is FQNNGV in the germline V gene. V shed 5 bases and J 0 bases; nucleotides not matched to a gene: 9. CDR3 length: 17 residues. Original processing notes: Quantification of nucleated cells was approximated via reference gene primer amplification. Profiled with immunoSEQ multiplex PCR; TCRdb holds only in-frame clones, not every one. That table gives V, J and clone size, and the DNA gave D and trimming. The sample lists about 330,000 clones, roughly 90% occurring once. The origin of this receptor is a woman in her forties or fifties with active or convalescent COVID-19. V gene TRBV11-2 combines with J gene TRBJ2-1; TRBD1 agrees at 8 bases. The sample taken for sequencing was peripheral blood. CDR3 residues: CASSEPRTGSSYNEQFF. Written as DNA, the CDR3 is TGTGCCAGCAGCGAGCCTAGGACAGGGAGCTCCTACAATGAGCAGTTCTTC.